This TCR beta chain was identified during a study of T cells in Graves' hyperthyroidism and ophthalmopathy. Study-wide findings and caveats: Progression to ophthalmopathy was predicted a median of roughly 6.6 months early.

In regard to this clonotype: Its antigen remains unknown.

Germline-derived CDR1 and CDR2 are ENHRY and SYGVKD. CDR3 length equals 10 residues. V dropped 7 bases and J dropped 4 bases, with 3 bases sitting between them. There were TCR beta CDR3 regions amplified from RNA transcripts. TCR CDR3 underwent first-round RT-PCR with the HTBI primer set. TCRdb re-called the multiplex PCR reads with MiXCR, one entry per CDR3 protein. The sample holds about 560,000 distinct CDR3 sequences, 16% seen once. The study defined stable Graves' hyperthyroidism as no ophthalmopathy progression within 18 months. The authors obtained PBMCs from 9 to 10 ml of fresh peripheral blood.

The receptor's source is a woman between 18 and 29 years old with Graves' hyperthyroidism. The genes are TRBV10-3 and TRBJ2-3, with D hard to call. Sequenced material: blood. In DNA form, the CDR3 reads TGTGCCATCATGGCAGATACGCAGTATTTT. Amino acid sequence: CAIMADTQYF.